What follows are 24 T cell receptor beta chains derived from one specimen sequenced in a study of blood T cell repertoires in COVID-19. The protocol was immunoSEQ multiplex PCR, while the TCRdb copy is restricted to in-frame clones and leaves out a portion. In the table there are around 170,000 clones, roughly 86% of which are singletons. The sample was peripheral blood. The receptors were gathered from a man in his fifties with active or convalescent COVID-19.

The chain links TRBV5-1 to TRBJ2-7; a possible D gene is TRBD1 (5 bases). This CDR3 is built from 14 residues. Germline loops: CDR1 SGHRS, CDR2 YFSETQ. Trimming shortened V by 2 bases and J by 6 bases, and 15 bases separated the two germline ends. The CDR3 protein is CASSFGTGEVEQYF. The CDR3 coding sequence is TGCGCCAGCAGCTTTGGAACAGGCGAGGTCGAGCAGTACTTC.

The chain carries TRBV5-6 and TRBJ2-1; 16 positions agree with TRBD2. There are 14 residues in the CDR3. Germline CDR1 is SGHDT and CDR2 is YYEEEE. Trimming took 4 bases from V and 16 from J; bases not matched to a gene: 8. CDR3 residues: CASSRGTSGGEEFF. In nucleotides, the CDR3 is TGTGCCAGCAGCCGCGGGACTAGCGGGGGGGAGGAATTCTTC. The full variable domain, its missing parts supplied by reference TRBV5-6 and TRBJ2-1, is DAGVTQSPTHLIKTRGQQVTLRCSPKSGHDTVSWYQQALGQGPQFIFQYYEEEERQRGNFPDRFSGHQFPNYSSELNVNALLLGDSALYLCASSRGTSGGEEFFGPGTRLTVL.

The CDR3 sequence is CASSSQGGSSYEQYF. The CDR3 DNA is TGTGCCAGCAGCTCGCAGGGGGGAAGCTCCTACGAGCAGTACTTC. This chain joins TRBV7-9 and TRBJ2-7; D is perhaps TRBD1 (7 bases). The V gene's germline CDR1 is SEHNR and CDR2 FQNEAQ (reference sequence). The CDR3 covers 15 residues. The V end was cut by 4 bases, the J end by 0 bases, with 13 bases between. Looking up the rest from reference TRBV7-9 and TRBJ2-7 gives the full variable domain: DTGVSQNPRHKITKRGQNVTFRCDPISEHNRLYWYRQTLGQGPEFLTYFQNEAQLEKSRLLSDRFSAERPKGSFSTLEIQRTEQGDSAMYLCASSSQGGSSYEQYFGPGTRLTVT.

CDR3 sequence (DNA): TGCGCCAGCAGCCCAGGGACAGCCCGCTCTGGGGCCAACGTCCTGACTTTC. As protein: CASSPGTARSGANVLTF. The chain links TRBV5-1 to TRBJ2-6; 7 positions agree with TRBD1. Per the germline V gene, CDR1 is SGHRS and CDR2 is YFSETQ. V trimming: 4 bases; J trimming: 0 bases; junction bases outside the gene matches: 7. The length of the CDR3 is 17 residues.

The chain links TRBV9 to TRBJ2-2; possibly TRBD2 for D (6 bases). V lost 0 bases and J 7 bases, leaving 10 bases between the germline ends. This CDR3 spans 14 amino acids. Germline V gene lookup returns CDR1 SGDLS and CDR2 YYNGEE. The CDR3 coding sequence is TGTGCCAGCAGCGTAGCTGGGGGGATCGGGGAGCTGTTTTTT. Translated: CASSVAGGIGELFF.

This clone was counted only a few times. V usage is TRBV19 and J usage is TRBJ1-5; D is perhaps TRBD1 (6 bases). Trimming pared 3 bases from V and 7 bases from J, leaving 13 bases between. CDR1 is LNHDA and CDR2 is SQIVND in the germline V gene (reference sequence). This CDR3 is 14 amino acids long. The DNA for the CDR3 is TGTGCCAGTAGTATTGGGGGGGCAGGACAGCCCCAGCATTTT. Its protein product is CASSIGGAGQPQHF.

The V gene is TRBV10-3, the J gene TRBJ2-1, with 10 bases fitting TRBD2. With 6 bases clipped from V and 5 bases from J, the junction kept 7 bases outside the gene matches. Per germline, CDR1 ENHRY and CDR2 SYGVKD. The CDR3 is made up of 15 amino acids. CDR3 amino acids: CAISPGLASDNEQFF. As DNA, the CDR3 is TGTGCCATCAGCCCGGGACTAGCGTCGGACAATGAGCAGTTCTTC.

The CDR3 loop reads CASSPDKSSYEQYF. The CDR3 DNA reads as TGTGCCAGCAGCCCTGACAAAAGTTCCTACGAGCAGTACTTC. The genes are TRBV5-8 and TRBJ2-7; D gene unclear. The CDR3 covers 14 residues. In germline, CDR1 is SGHTS, CDR2 YDEGEE. The V end was cut by 4 bases, the J end by 1 base, with 12 bases between.

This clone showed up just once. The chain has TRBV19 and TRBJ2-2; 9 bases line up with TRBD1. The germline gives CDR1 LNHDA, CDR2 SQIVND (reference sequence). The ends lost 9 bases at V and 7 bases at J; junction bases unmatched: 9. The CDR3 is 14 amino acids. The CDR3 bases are TGTGCCAGCCTACAGGGGGCGCGGGTCGGGGAGCTGTTTTTT. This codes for CASLQGARVGELFF.

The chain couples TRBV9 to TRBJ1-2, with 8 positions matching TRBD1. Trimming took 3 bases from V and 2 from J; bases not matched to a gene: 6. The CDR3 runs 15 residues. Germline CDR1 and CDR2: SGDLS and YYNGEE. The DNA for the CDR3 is TGTGCCAGCAGCGCGACAGGGGCCACAAACTATGGCTACACCTTC. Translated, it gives CASSATGATNYGYTF.

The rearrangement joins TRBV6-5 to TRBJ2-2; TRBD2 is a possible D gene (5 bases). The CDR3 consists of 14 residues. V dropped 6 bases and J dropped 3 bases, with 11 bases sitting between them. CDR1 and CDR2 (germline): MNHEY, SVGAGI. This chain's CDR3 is CASRPDLHTGELFF. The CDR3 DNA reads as TGTGCCAGCAGACCGGACTTACACACCGGGGAGCTGTTTTTT.

The CDR3 DNA follows: TGTGCCAGCAGCTTCTTGTCACATACCTACGAGCAGTACTTC. This codes for CASSFLSHTYEQYF. V gene TRBV5-6 combines with J gene TRBJ2-7; D gene unclear. Per germline, CDR1 SGHDT and CDR2 YYEEEE. V lost 2 bases, J lost 2 bases, and 11 bases lay in between. The CDR3 is made up of 14 amino acids.

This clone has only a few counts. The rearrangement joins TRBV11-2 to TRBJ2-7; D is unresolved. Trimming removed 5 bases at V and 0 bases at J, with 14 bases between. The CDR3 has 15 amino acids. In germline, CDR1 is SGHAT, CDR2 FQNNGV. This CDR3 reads CASSPLNLVSYEQYF. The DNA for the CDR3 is TGTGCCAGCAGCCCACTAAATCTGGTCTCCTACGAGCAGTACTTC.

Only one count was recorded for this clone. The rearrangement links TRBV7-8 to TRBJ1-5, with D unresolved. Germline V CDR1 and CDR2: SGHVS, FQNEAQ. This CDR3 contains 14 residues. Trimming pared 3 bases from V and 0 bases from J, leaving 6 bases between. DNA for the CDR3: TGTGCCAGCAGCTTCCCACATAGCAATCAGCCCCAGCATTTT. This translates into CASSFPHSNQPQHF.

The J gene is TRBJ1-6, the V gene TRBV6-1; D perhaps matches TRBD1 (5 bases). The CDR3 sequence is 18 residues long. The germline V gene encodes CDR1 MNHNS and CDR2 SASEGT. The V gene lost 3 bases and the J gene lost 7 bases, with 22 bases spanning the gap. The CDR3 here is CASSDLGPISLLNSPLHF. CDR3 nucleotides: TGTGCCAGCAGTGATCTGGGGCCTATAAGCTTGCTCAATTCACCCCTCCACTTT.

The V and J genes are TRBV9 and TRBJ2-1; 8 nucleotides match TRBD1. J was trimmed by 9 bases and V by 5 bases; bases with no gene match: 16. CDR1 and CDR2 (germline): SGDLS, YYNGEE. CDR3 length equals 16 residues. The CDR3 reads CASRSARTGYSGEQFF. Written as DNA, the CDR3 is TGTGCCAGCAGGTCCGCTCGGACAGGGTATAGCGGTGAGCAGTTCTTC.

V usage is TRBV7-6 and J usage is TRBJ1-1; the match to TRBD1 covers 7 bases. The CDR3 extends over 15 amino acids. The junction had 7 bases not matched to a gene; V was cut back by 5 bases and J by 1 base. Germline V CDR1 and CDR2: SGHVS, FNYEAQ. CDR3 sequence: CASSRGQHPNTEAFF. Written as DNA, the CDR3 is TGTGCCAGCAGCAGGGGACAGCACCCGAACACTGAAGCTTTCTTT.

CDR3 sequence reads: CASSEGTYNQPQHF. The CDR3, as DNA: TGTGCCAGCAGTGAAGGGACTTATAATCAGCCCCAGCATTTT. The chain couples TRBV2 to TRBJ1-5; no firm D call. Trimming cost V 1 base and J 4 bases, with 8 bases left between them. The CDR3 length is 14 residues. CDR1 is SNHLY, CDR2 FYNNEI, per germline.

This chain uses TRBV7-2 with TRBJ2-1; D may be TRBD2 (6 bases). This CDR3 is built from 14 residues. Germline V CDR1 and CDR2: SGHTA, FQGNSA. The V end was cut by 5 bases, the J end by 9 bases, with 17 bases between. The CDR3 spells CASSPPGWGVEQFF. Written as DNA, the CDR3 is TGTGCCAGCAGCCCACCGGGTTGGGGGGTTGAGCAGTTCTTC.

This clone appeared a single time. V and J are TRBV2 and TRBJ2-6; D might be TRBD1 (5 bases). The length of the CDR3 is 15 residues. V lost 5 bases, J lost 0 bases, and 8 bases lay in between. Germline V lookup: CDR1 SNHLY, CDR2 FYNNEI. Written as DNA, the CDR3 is TGTGCCAGCAGTATTGACAGCTCTGGGGCCAACGTCCTGACTTTC. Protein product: CASSIDSSGANVLTF.

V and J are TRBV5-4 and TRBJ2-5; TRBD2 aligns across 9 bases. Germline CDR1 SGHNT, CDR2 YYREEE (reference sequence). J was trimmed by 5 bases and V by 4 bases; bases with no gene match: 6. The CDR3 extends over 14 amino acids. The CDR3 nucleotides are TGTGCCAGCAGCCCCGGGACTAGCCACGAGACCCAGTACTTC. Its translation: CASSPGTSHETQYF.

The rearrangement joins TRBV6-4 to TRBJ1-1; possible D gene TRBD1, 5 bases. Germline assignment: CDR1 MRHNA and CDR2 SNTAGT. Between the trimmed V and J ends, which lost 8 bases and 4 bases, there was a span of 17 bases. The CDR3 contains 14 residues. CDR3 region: CASSHGGLGTEAFF. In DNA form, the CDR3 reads TGTGCCAGCTCCCATGGGGGGTTAGGCACTGAAGCTTTCTTT.

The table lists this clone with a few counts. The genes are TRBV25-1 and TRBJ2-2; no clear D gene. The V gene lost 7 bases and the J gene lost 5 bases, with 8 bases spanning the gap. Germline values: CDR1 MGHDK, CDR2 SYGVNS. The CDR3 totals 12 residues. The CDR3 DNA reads TGTGCCAGCAAGCCTGATACCGGGGAGCTGTTTTTT. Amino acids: CASKPDTGELFF.

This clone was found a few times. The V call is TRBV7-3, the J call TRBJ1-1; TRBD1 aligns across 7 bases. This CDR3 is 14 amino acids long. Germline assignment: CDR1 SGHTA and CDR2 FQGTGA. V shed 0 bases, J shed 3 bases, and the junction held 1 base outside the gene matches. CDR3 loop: CASSLTGGHTEAFF. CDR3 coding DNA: TGTGCCAGCAGCTTAACAGGGGGCCACACTGAAGCTTTCTTT.